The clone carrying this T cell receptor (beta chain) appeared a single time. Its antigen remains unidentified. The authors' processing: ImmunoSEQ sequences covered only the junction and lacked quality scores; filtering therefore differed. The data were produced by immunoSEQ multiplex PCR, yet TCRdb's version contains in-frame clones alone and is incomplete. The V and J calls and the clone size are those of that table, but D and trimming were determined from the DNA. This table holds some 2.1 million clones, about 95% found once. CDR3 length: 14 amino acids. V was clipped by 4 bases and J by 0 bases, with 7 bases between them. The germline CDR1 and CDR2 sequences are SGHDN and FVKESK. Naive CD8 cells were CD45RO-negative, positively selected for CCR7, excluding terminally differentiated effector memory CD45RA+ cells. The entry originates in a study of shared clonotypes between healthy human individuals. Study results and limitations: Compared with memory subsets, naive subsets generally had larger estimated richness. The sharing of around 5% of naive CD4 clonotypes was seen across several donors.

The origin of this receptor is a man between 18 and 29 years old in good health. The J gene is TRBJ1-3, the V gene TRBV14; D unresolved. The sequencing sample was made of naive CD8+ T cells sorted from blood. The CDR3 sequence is CASSPTISGNTIYF. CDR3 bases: TGTGCCAGCAGCCCCACAATCTCTGGAAACACCATATATTTT.